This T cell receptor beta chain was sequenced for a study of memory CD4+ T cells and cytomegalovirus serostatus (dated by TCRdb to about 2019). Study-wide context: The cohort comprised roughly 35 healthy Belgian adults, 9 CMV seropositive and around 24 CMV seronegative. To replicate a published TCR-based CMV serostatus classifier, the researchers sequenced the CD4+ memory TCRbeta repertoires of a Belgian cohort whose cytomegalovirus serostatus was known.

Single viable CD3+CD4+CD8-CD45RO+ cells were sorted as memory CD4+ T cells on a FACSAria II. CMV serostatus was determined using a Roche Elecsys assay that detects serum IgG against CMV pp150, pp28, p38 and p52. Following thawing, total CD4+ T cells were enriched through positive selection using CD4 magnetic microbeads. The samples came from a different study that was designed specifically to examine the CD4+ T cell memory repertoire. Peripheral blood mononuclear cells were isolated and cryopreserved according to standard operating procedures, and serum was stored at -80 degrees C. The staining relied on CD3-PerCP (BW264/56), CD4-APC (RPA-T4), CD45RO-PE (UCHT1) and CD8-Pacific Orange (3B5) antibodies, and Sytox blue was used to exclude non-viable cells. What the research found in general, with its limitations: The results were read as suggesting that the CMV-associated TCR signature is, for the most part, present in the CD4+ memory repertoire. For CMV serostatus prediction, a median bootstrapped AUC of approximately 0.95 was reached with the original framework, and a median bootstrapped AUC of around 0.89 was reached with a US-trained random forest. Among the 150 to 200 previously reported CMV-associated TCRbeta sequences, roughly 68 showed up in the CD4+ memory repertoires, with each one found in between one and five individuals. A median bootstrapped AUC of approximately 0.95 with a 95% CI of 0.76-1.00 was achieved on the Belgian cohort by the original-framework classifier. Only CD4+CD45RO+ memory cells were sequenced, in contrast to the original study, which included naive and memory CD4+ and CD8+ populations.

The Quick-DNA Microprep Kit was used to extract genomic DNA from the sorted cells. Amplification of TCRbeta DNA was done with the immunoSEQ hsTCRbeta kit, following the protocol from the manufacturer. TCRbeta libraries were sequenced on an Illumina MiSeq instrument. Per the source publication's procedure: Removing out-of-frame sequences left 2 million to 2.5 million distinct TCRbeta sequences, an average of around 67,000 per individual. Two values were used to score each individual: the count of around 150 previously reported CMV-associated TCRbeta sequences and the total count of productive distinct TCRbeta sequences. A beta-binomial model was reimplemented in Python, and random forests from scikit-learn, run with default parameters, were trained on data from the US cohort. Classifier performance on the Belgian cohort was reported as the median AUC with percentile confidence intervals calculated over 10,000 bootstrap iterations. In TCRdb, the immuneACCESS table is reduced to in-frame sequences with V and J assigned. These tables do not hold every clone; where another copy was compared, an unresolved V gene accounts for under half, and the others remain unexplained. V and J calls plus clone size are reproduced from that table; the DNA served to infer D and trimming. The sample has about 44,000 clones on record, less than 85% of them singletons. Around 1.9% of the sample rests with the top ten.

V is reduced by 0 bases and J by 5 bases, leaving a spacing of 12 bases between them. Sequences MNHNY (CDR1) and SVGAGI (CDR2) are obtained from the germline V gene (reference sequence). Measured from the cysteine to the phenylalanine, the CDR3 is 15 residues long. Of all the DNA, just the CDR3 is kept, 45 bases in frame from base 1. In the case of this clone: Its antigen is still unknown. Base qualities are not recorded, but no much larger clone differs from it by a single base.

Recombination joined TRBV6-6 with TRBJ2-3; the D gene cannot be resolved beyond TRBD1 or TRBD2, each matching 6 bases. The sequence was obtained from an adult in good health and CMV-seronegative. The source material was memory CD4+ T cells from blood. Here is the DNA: TGTGCCAGCAGTTACTCGCGAGGGGGAGGAGATACGCAGTATTTT. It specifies CASSYSRGGGDTQYF.